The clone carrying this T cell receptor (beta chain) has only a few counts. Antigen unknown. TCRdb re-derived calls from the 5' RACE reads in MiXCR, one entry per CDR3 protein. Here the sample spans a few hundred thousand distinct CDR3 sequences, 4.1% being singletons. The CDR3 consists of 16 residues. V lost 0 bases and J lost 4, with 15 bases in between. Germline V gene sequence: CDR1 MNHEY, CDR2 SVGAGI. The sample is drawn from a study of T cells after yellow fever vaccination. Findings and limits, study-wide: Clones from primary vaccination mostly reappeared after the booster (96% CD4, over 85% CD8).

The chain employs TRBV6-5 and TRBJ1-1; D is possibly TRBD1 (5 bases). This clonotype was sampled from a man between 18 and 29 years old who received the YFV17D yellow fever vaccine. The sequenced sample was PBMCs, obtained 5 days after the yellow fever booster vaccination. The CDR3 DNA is TGTGCCAGCAGTTACTCCCTCCCGGGGGGTGGCACTGAAGCTTTCTTT. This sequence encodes CASSYSLPGGGTEAFF.